This entry lists 2 T cell receptor beta chains sequenced from one sample in a study of T cells in Graves' hyperthyroidism and ophthalmopathy. TCR beta CDR3 regions were amplified from RNA. When the TCR CDR3 underwent first-round RT-PCR, the HTBI primer set was used. TCRdb fed the multiplex PCR reads into MiXCR, producing one record per CDR3 protein. The repertoire holds under 400,000 distinct CDR3 sequences, with approximately 13% as singletons. The source material was blood. The origin of the receptors is a woman aged 55-69 years with Graves' hyperthyroidism.

This clonotype has ten or more counts. This chain joins TRBV3-1 and TRBJ2-3; D ambiguous. V was pared by 4 bases and J by 8 bases, with 7 bases between. Per the germline V gene, CDR1 is LGHDT and CDR2 is YNNKEL (reference sequence). The CDR3 runs 11 residues. CDR3 region: CASSPPGTQYF. In nucleotides, the CDR3 is TGTGCCAGCAGCCCTCCGGGTACGCAGTATTTT.

There are a few counts of this clonotype. The chain joins TRBV28 to TRBJ1-6; the match to TRBD1 covers 7 bases. Germline loops: CDR1 MDHEN, CDR2 SYDVKM. The CDR3 has 15 amino acids. V dropped 3 bases and J dropped 4; count of bases not matched to a gene: 3. The CDR3 is CASSLSTGYNSPLHF. As DNA, the CDR3 is TGTGCCAGCAGTTTGTCGACAGGGTATAATTCACCCCTCCACTTT.